This TCR beta chain stems from a study of T cell responses to AZD1222 COVID-19 vaccine. This clone was observed a single time. Trimming took 0 bases from V and 6 from J; bases not matched to a gene: 4. The CDR3 runs to 14 residues. Looked up from germline, CDR1 is MDHEN and CDR2 is SYDVKM. Clones were read by immunoSEQ multiplex PCR, and TCRdb kept only the in-frame ones, dropping some. Seen here are about 190,000 clones, 90% to 95% observed once, and the top ten hold over 7.5%. The TCR originated in an adult in good health. The sample here was peripheral blood, taken on day 0 of AZD1222 vaccination. The chain employs TRBV28 and TRBJ2-7, with 8 bases that match TRBD1. The CDR3 region is CASSLWAGGPEQYF. As DNA, the CDR3 is TGTGCCAGCAGTTTATGGGCAGGGGGCCCCGAGCAGTACTTC.